Following are 31 T cell receptor beta chains from one sample sequenced in a study of shared clonotypes between healthy human individuals (TCRdb year 2020). The library was built by means of the immunoSEQ multiplex PCR assay. The source is immuneACCESS, and TCRdb retained only in-frame sequences with V and J called. Part of the clones is not carried over; for the studies checked, unresolved V genes explain less than half of this, and the remainder is unexplained. The sample records about 1.1 million clones, about 80% of which are singletons. Roughly 0.82% of the sample rests with the top ten. Sequencing was carried out using memory CD4+ T cells from PBMCs. The label giving this sample's cell subset or site can be read as: CD45RA-negative fraction. Receptors were obtained from a young man in good health. Some clones in this sample may be carry-over from other donors' samples.

V and J are TRBV5-4 and TRBJ1-1; 8 bases align to TRBD1. In germline, CDR1 is SGHNT, CDR2 YYREEE (reference sequence). The CDR3 has 15 amino acids. V dropped 5 bases and J dropped 4; count of bases not matched to a gene: 10. This chain's CDR3 is CASSSGQGWGTEAFF. CDR3 in DNA: TGTGCCAGCAGTTCAGGACAGGGCTGGGGCACTGAAGCTTTCTTT.

V usage is TRBV28 and J usage is TRBJ1-3; possibly TRBD1 for D (5 bases). Trimming took off 4 bases at V and 0 bases at J, with 16 bases between the two ends. This CDR3 spans 17 amino acids. Germline CDR1 MDHEN, CDR2 SYDVKM. The CDR3 sequence is CASSSPGRQISGNTIYF. CDR3 DNA: TGTGCCAGCAGTTCCCCGGGACGTCAAATCTCTGGAAACACCATATATTTT.

This clone showed up just a few times. The genes are TRBV6-7 and TRBJ2-5; possible D gene TRBD1, 6 bases. TRBV6-7 is assigned to the ORF class and has an uncertain function. The CDR3 extends over 16 amino acids. V gave up 5 bases and J gave up 5 bases, with 21 bases separating them. CDR3 DNA: TGTGCCAGCAGTCCCGCAACCCCGGGACAAAAGGAGACCCAGTACTTC. It specifies CASSPATPGQKETQYF.

This clone appeared a single time. This chain links TRBV7-3 with TRBJ1-1; D uncertain. Germline V lookup: CDR1 SGHTA, CDR2 FQGTGA. This CDR3 comprises 12 residues. Trimming shortened V by 5 bases and J by 1 base, and 5 bases separated the two germline ends. CDR3 DNA sequence: TGTGCCAGCAGCGCCCAGAACACTGAAGCTTTCTTT. It yields the protein CASSAQNTEAFF. The full variable domain, in which reference TRBV7-3 and TRBJ1-1 provide the parts outside the CDR3, is GAGVSQTPSNKVTEKGKYVELRCDPISGHTALYWYRQSLGQGPEFLIYFQGTGAADDSGLPNDRFFAVRPEGSVSTLKIQRTERGDSAVYLCASSAQNTEAFFGQGTRLTVV.

The CDR3 DNA is TGTGCCAGTAGCCCCGGGGACTACTATGGCTACACCTTC. Amino acid sequence: CASSPGDYYGYTF. This sequence joins TRBV19 and TRBJ1-2; a possible D gene is TRBD1 (5 bases). CDR3 length: 13 residues. The V and J ends lost 6 bases and 3 bases respectively, with 11 bases between them. The germline V gene encodes CDR1 LNHDA and CDR2 SQIVND (reference sequence).

CDR3 sequence: CASSPSPFTDTQYF. The CDR3 DNA is TGTGCCAGCAGCCCCTCCCCCTTTACAGATACGCAGTATTTT. The chain has TRBV5-6 and TRBJ2-3; D is unclear. V was trimmed by 4 bases and J by 3 bases, leaving 12 bases between them. Germline CDR1 is SGHDT and CDR2 is YYEEEE. The CDR3 extends over 14 amino acids.

The gene calls are TRBV7-2 and TRBJ2-5, with D tentatively TRBD1 or TRBD2 (5 bases each). CDR1 and CDR2 (germline): SGHTA, FQGNSA. The CDR3 runs to 12 residues. The V gene lost 5 bases and the J gene lost 7 bases, with 11 bases spanning the gap. Here the CDR3 DNA reads TGTGCCAGCAGCGTCGGGGCCCGGACCCAGTACTTC. Its translation: CASSVGARTQYF.

J is TRBJ1-4 and V is TRBV29-1; 7 bases map to TRBD1. The J segment lost 5 bases and the V segment lost 4 bases, leaving 1 base of the junction unmatched. The CDR3 loop spans 12 amino acids. In germline, CDR1 is SQVTM, CDR2 ANQGSEA. DNA for the CDR3: TGCAGCGTTGCGGGACAGAATGAAAAACTGTTTTTT. Protein sequence: CSVAGQNEKLFF.

This clone was counted only a few times. The CDR3 nucleotides read TGCGCCAGCAGCCGGTCAGGGGGCAGAGATACGCAGTATTTT. It codes for CASSRSGGRDTQYF. The V call is TRBV5-1, the J call TRBJ2-3, with 8 bases aligning to TRBD1. Per germline, CDR1 SGHRS and CDR2 YFSETQ. V shed 4 bases and J 5 bases; nucleotides not matched to a gene: 6. The CDR3 runs 14 residues.

The chain is built from TRBV25-1 and TRBJ2-5; D is unresolved. Matching the DNA end better, TRBJ2-7 makes the J call doubtful. This CDR3 region has 15 residues. Germline V gene sequence: CDR1 MGHDK, CDR2 SYGVNS. The CDR3 sequence is CASSEEEEATYEQYF. The CDR3 bases are TGTGCCAGCAGTGAAGAGGAAGAGGCGACCTACGAGCAGTACTTC.

This clone was seen once. This chain uses TRBV28 with TRBJ2-7; no clear D gene. V was trimmed by 5 bases and J by 3 bases, leaving 17 bases between them. The CDR3 extends over 15 amino acids. The V gene's germline CDR1 is MDHEN and CDR2 SYDVKM. The CDR3 region is CASSGTGRGNYEQYF. For the CDR3, the DNA is TGTGCCAGCAGTGGTACCGGTCGTGGAAACTACGAGCAGTACTTC.

The rearrangement uses TRBV11-2 and TRBJ2-2, with 8 nucleotides matching TRBD2. The J segment lost 2 bases and the V segment lost 5 bases, leaving 7 bases of the junction unmatched. CDR1 is SGHAT and CDR2 is FQNNGV in the germline V gene. The CDR3 is 16 amino acids. The CDR3, as DNA: TGTGCCAGCAGCCCGGGACTAGTGCCAAACACCGGGGAGCTGTTTTTT. Its protein is CASSPGLVPNTGELFF.

This clone was observed a handful of times. The sample holds other DNA sequences that translate to the same CDR3. This rearrangement joins TRBV2 to TRBJ2-3, with 7 bases fitting TRBD2. This CDR3 contains 14 residues. CDR1 SNHLY and CDR2 FYNNEI come from the germline V gene. J was trimmed by 3 bases and V by 3 bases; bases with no gene match: 3. The DNA of the CDR3 is TGTGCCAGCAGTGATAGGCGGGGGACAGATACGCAGTATTTT. Its protein is CASSDRRGTDTQYF.

About this clone: Distinct nucleotide sequences in the sample also encode this CDR3. The chain has TRBV30 and TRBJ2-2; D not certain. Per the germline V gene, CDR1 is GTSNPN and CDR2 is SVGIG (reference sequence). Trimming shortened V by 0 bases and J by 5 bases, and 7 bases separated the two germline ends. There are 13 residues in the CDR3. The CDR3 here is CAWSVLATGELFF. In nucleotides, the CDR3 is TGTGCCTGGAGTGTTCTGGCGACCGGGGAGCTGTTTTTT.

The chain is built from TRBV5-5 and TRBJ2-7; D could derive from TRBD1 or TRBD2 (5 bases each). Germline CDR1 SGHKS, CDR2 YYEKEE (reference sequence). Deletions cut 4 bases from V and 3 bases from J, with 17 bases between. This CDR3 is 15 amino acids long. Written as DNA, the CDR3 is TGTGCCAGCAGCGGTGAACCGGGACCCTACTACGAGCAGTACTTC. It specifies CASSGEPGPYYEQYF.

The V gene is TRBV25-1, the J gene TRBJ1-4, with 7 bases that match TRBD1. V trimming: 9 bases; J trimming: 7 bases; junction bases outside the gene matches: 11. There are 14 residues in the CDR3. The germline gives CDR1 MGHDK, CDR2 SYGVNS. The CDR3 is CASSIDRVGEKLFF. CDR3 bases: TGTGCCAGTTCCATAGACAGGGTTGGTGAAAAACTGTTTTTT. Combining the CDR3 with reference TRBV25-1 and TRBJ1-4 gives the whole variable domain EADIYQTPRYLVIGTGKKITLECSQTMGHDKMYWYQQDPGMELHLIHYSYGVNSTEKGDLSSESTVSRIRTEHFPLTLESARPSHTSQYLCASSIDRVGEKLFFGSGTQLSVL.

The chain employs TRBV28 and TRBJ2-2, with TRBD2 matching over 8 bases. Germline V gives CDR1 MDHEN, CDR2 SYDVKM. The ends lost 5 bases at V and 5 bases at J; junction bases unmatched: 7. This CDR3 contains 15 residues. This chain's CDR3 is CASSTSGRETGELFF. CDR3 DNA: TGTGCCAGCAGTACCAGCGGGAGAGAGACCGGGGAGCTGTTTTTT.

This chain connects TRBV5-1 to TRBJ2-4; perhaps D is TRBD1 or TRBD2 (5 bases each). Trimming left V 3 bases short and J 15 bases short, with 16 bases between. Germline lookup yields CDR1 SGHRS and CDR2 YFSETQ. The CDR3 has 12 amino acids. This CDR3 reads CASSSYDGTWYF. DNA of the CDR3: TGCGCCAGCAGCTCCTATGACGGGACGTGGTACTTC.

The chain couples TRBV2 to TRBJ1-5, with TRBD1 matching 7 bases. The germline V gene has CDR1 SNHLY and CDR2 FYNNEI. This CDR3 spans 13 amino acids. With 6 bases clipped from V and 5 bases from J, the junction kept 4 bases outside the gene matches. For the CDR3, the DNA is TGTGCCAGCAGCTCGGGACAGTATCAGCCCCAGCATTTT. Amino acid sequence: CASSSGQYQPQHF. Variable domain in full (rest from reference TRBV2 and TRBJ1-5): EPEVTQTPSHQVTQMGQEVILRCVPISNHLYFYWYRQILGQKVEFLVSFYNNEISEKSEIFDDQFSVERPDGSNFTLKIRSTKLEDSAMYFCASSSGQYQPQHFGDGTRLSIL.

This clone was seen a handful of times. The CDR3 DNA follows: TGTGCCAGCAGCTCAAACCGGGAGGTCCTGTTCTTC. Translating it yields CASSSNREVLFF. V and J are TRBV7-3 and TRBJ2-1, with TRBD2 matching 7 bases. The CDR3 spans 12 residues. Germline assignment: CDR1 SGHTA and CDR2 FQGTGA. Germline trimming cut 4 bases from V and 15 bases from J; bases unmatched to any gene: 9.

The chain recombines TRBV10-3 with TRBJ2-7, with 7 bases matching TRBD1. Germline-derived CDR1 and CDR2 are ENHRY and SYGVKD. The CDR3 has 12 residues. V shed 6 bases, J shed 6 bases, and the junction held 5 bases outside the gene matches. The CDR3 sequence is CAISTTGVEQYF. The DNA of the CDR3 is TGTGCCATCAGCACCACAGGGGTCGAGCAGTACTTC.

The chain uses TRBV11-1 and TRBJ1-5; D gene ambiguous. This CDR3 is 13 amino acids long. The ends were cut back, 5 bases at V and 5 bases at J, with 10 bases in the middle. Germline loops: CDR1 SGHAT, CDR2 FQDESV (reference sequence). CDR3 coding DNA: TGTGCCAGCAGCGTCGGAATTTATCAGCCCCAGCATTTT. Amino acids: CASSVGIYQPQHF.

The gene calls are TRBV6-6 and TRBJ2-7; D possibly corresponds to TRBD2 (7 bases). The CDR3 is 14 amino acids. Per germline, CDR1 MNHNY and CDR2 SVGAGI (reference sequence). Trimming left V 2 bases short and J 5 bases short, with 13 bases between. This CDR3 is CASSYGGGLHEQYF. The CDR3 region has the DNA TGTGCCAGCAGTTACGGGGGGGGGCTCCACGAGCAGTACTTC.

This clone was picked up many times. J is TRBJ2-3 and V is TRBV11-2; no reliable D call. V lost 3 bases, J lost 4 bases, and 11 bases lay in between. Germline CDR1 is SGHAT and CDR2 is FQNNGV. The CDR3 runs 14 residues. The CDR3 nucleotides read TGTGCCAGCAGCTTTGATTCCAGGTCAGATACGCAGTATTTT. The encoded protein is CASSFDSRSDTQYF.

The genes are TRBV7-2 and TRBJ1-2, with D maybe TRBD1 (5 bases). V was shortened by 1 base and J by 7 bases, with 10 bases between the two germline ends. The CDR3 loop spans 13 amino acids. The germline V gene has CDR1 SGHTA and CDR2 FQGNSA. The CDR3 region has the DNA TGTGCCAGCAGCTTAGTTAGGCAGGGTGGCTACACCTTC. It codes for CASSLVRQGGYTF.

This clone was seen just once. The chain uses TRBV11-2 and TRBJ2-7; D is possibly TRBD1 or TRBD2 (5 bases each). The germline V gene encodes CDR1 SGHAT and CDR2 FQNNGV. The V gene lost 3 bases and the J gene lost 5 bases, with 8 bases spanning the gap. The CDR3 runs to 12 residues. Here the CDR3 DNA reads TGTGCCAGCAGCTTCGGGGCCAACGAGCAGTACTTC. As protein: CASSFGANEQYF. Together with reference TRBV11-2 and TRBJ2-7, the CDR3 gives the full variable domain: EAGVAQSPRYKIIEKRQSVAFWCNPISGHATLYWYQQILGQGPKLLIQFQNNGVVDDSQLPKDRFSAERLKGVDSTLKIQPAKLEDSAVYLCASSFGANEQYFGPGTRLTVT.

Points on this clone: This sample includes further DNA sequences coding for the same CDR3. V usage is TRBV5-1 and J usage is TRBJ1-1; 7 nucleotides align to TRBD1. V lost 5 bases to trimming and J lost 3 bases; unmatched junction nucleotides: 4. The CDR3 length is 13 residues. Per the germline V gene, CDR1 is SGHRS and CDR2 is YFSETQ. This CDR3 reads CASSFTGDTEAFF. The DNA of the CDR3 is TGCGCCAGCAGTTTTACAGGGGACACTGAAGCTTTCTTT.

This clone was counted once. The chain joins TRBV11-2 to TRBJ2-7; D gene ambiguous. This CDR3 spans 13 amino acids. Germline V gene data show CDR1 as SGHAT and CDR2 as FQNNGV. V lost 5 bases, J lost 7 bases, and 15 bases lay in between. The CDR3 loop reads CASSPQVHVEQYF. The CDR3 DNA reads as TGTGCCAGCAGCCCCCAGGTACATGTTGAGCAGTACTTC. The variable domain in full, with the rest retrieved from reference TRBV11-2 and TRBJ2-7, is EAGVAQSPRYKIIEKRQSVAFWCNPISGHATLYWYQQILGQGPKLLIQFQNNGVVDDSQLPKDRFSAERLKGVDSTLKIQPAKLEDSAVYLCASSPQVHVEQYFGPGTRLTVT.

The chain uses TRBV30 and TRBJ2-5; possible D gene TRBD2, 6 bases. The CDR3 contains 14 residues. V dropped 6 bases and J dropped 4 bases, with 18 bases sitting between them. Germline CDR1 and CDR2: GTSNPN and SVGIG (reference sequence). The CDR3, as DNA: TGTGCCTGCCACCGGATGGAGGGTCGAGAGACCCAGTACTTC. Encoded protein: CACHRMEGRETQYF.

This clone was seen a few times. As DNA, the CDR3 is TGTGCCAGCAGTTTACTACCTAGCGGGAGATCCCTGCTTGTAGCCTACAATGAGCAGTTCTTC. Protein: CASSLLPSGRSLLVAYNEQFF. The chain couples TRBV27 to TRBJ2-1, with 10 bases that match TRBD2. CDR3 length: 21 amino acids. V was clipped by 2 bases and J by 2 bases; unmatched bases: 18. Per the germline V gene, CDR1 is MNHEY and CDR2 is SMNVEV (reference sequence).

This clone has just a few counts. In the same sample, other DNA sequences code for this CDR3. This chain connects TRBV18 to TRBJ2-5; D may be TRBD1 (5 bases). Germline V gene lookup returns CDR1 KGHSH and CDR2 LQKENI. Trimming cost V 1 base and J 2 bases, with 5 bases left between them. The CDR3 totals 13 residues. The CDR3 region is CASSPQGQETQYF. The CDR3 region has the DNA TGTGCCAGCTCACCACAGGGGCAAGAGACCCAGTACTTC. Full variable domain (missing parts from reference TRBV18 and TRBJ2-5): NAGVMQNPRHLVRRRGQEARLRCSPMKGHSHVYWYRQLPEEGLKFMVYLQKENIIDESGMPKERFSAEFPKEGPSILRIQQVVRGDSAAYFCASSPQGQETQYFGPGTRLLVL.